This entry lists 14 T cell receptor beta chains sequenced from one sample in a study of shared clonotypes between healthy human individuals. Data came from immunoSEQ multiplex PCR; TCRdb stores just in-frame clones and leaves some out. The table has about 1.4 million clones, around 97% seen once. The sample taken for sequencing was naive CD4+ T cells sorted from blood. The subset is: CD45RA+ positively selected. The receptor set was obtained from a young man in good health.

The J gene is TRBJ2-5, the V gene TRBV4-1; no reliable D call. Germline V gives CDR1 MGHRA, CDR2 YSYEKL. The CDR3 extends over 16 amino acids. V lost 0 bases and J 2 bases, leaving 13 bases between the germline ends. The CDR3 coding sequence is TGCGCCAGCAGCCAAGAAGGTTTACCGATACAAGAGACCCAGTACTTC. This translates into CASSQEGLPIQETQYF.

The chain joins TRBV27 to TRBJ2-7; unclear D gene. Trimming removed 4 bases from V and 9 bases from J, with 22 bases in between. This CDR3 comprises 15 residues. The germline V gene encodes CDR1 MNHEY and CDR2 SMNVEV (reference sequence). This CDR3 reads CASSSTPGSPEGQYF. CDR3 sequence (DNA): TGTGCCAGCAGTTCAACCCCCGGGTCGCCTGAAGGGCAGTACTTC.

This chain links TRBV9 with TRBJ2-2; possibly TRBD2 for D (5 bases). Trimming pared 4 bases from V and 6 bases from J, leaving 13 bases between. The CDR3 length is 14 residues. Per the germline V gene, CDR1 is SGDLS and CDR2 is YYNGEE. The CDR3 region has the DNA TGTGCCAGCAGCCCAGATAGCGCCGCCGGGGAGCTGTTTTTT. This encodes CASSPDSAAGELFF.

Of note for this clone: Other DNA sequences within the sample encode an identical CDR3. The chain is built from TRBV7-2 and TRBJ2-3; D remains ambiguous. In germline, CDR1 is SGHTA, CDR2 FQGNSA. V shed 5 bases and J shed 2 bases, with 5 bases lying between them. The CDR3 contains 12 residues. CDR3 nucleotide sequence: TGTGCCAGCAGCCTTGACACAGATACGCAGTATTTT. Amino acids: CASSLDTDTQYF.

As for this clone: The same CDR3 also results from other DNA sequences found in this sample. The genes are TRBV27 and TRBJ2-5; the D gene is possibly TRBD2 (6 bases). The ends were cut back, 3 bases at V and 5 bases at J, with 10 bases in the middle. This CDR3 comprises 13 residues. Germline loops: CDR1 MNHEY, CDR2 SMNVEV (reference sequence). This chain's CDR3 is CASSFRGRETQYF. CDR3 nucleotide sequence: TGTGCCAGCAGTTTTCGGGGGAGGGAGACCCAGTACTTC.

V usage is TRBV6-5 and J usage is TRBJ2-3, with D possibly matching TRBD1 (6 bases). Trimming took off 1 base at V and 4 bases at J, with 15 bases between the two ends. CDR3 size: 16 residues. The germline CDR1 and CDR2 sequences are MNHEY and SVGAGI. The CDR3 DNA reads TGTGCCAGCAGTTACTGGCAGGGGTCGGGCCCAGATACGCAGTATTTT. This encodes CASSYWQGSGPDTQYF.

This chain uses TRBV5-4 with TRBJ2-7, with D possibly called TRBD1 or TRBD2 (5 bases each). Germline CDR1 SGHNT, CDR2 YYREEE (reference sequence). The CDR3 loop spans 15 amino acids. Deletions cut 2 bases from V and 0 bases from J, with 12 bases between. The CDR3 DNA follows: TGTGCCAGCAGCTTTTCCGGGACCACCTCCTACGAGCAGTACTTC. Translation gives CASSFSGTTSYEQYF.

The chain is built from TRBV7-2 and TRBJ2-5; 9 bases line up with TRBD1. The junction had 4 bases not matched to a gene; V was cut back by 5 bases and J by 3 bases. The CDR3 loop spans 14 amino acids. Germline loops: CDR1 SGHTA, CDR2 FQGNSA. The CDR3: CASSPGTGKETQYF. In DNA, the CDR3 is TGTGCCAGCAGCCCCGGGACAGGGAAAGAGACCCAGTACTTC.

The J gene is TRBJ2-3, the V gene TRBV2; D is unclear. The V end was cut by 8 bases, the J end by 4 bases, with 7 bases between. Germline CDR1 reads SNHLY; CDR2 reads FYNNEI. The CDR3 sequence is 11 residues long. The CDR3 coding sequence is TGTGCCAGCTCTTCCGCAGATACGCAGTATTTT. This codes for CASSSADTQYF.

The chain employs TRBV6-5 and TRBJ2-7, with D unclear. V was shortened by 5 bases and J by 0 bases, with 11 bases between the two germline ends. The CDR3 sequence is 14 residues long. Per germline, CDR1 MNHEY and CDR2 SVGAGI. The CDR3 region is CASSTTLSSYEQYF. The CDR3 DNA reads as TGTGCCAGCAGTACGACGTTGAGCTCCTACGAGCAGTACTTC.

V is TRBV5-1 and J is TRBJ2-1, with D perhaps matching TRBD1 (6 bases). Trimming pared 5 bases from V and 0 bases from J, leaving 9 bases between. This CDR3 contains 14 residues. Looked up from germline, CDR1 is SGHRS and CDR2 is YFSETQ. This CDR3 reads CASRRDNSYNEQFF. The CDR3 region has the DNA TGCGCCAGCAGACGGGACAACTCCTACAATGAGCAGTTCTTC.

This clone was counted between two and nine times. The V gene is TRBV19, the J gene TRBJ1-2; D not resolved. The V gene's germline CDR1 is LNHDA and CDR2 SQIVND (reference sequence). The CDR3 is 14 residues long. The V gene lost 5 bases and the J gene lost 1 base, with 11 bases spanning the gap. The CDR3 reads CASSLGGSNYGYTF. As DNA, the CDR3 is TGTGCCAGTAGTCTGGGAGGGAGTAACTATGGCTACACCTTC.

The rearrangement joins TRBV6-6 to TRBJ2-3, with D perhaps given as TRBD1 or TRBD2 (5 bases each). Trimming removed 6 bases at V and 2 bases at J, with 15 bases between. Germline V lookup: CDR1 MNHNY, CDR2 SVGAGI (reference sequence). CDR3 length equals 15 residues. CDR3 in DNA: TGTGCCAGCAGAGGACTGGGGGTGGACACAGATACGCAGTATTTT. Protein sequence: CASRGLGVDTDTQYF.

This clone occurred once. This rearrangement joins TRBV9 to TRBJ2-7; D is possibly TRBD2 (6 bases). The CDR3 sequence is 16 residues long. Germline CDR1 is SGDLS and CDR2 is YYNGEE. V lost 2 bases, J lost 0 bases, and 15 bases lay in between. CDR3 protein: CASSVGVGGSSYEQYF. The CDR3 nucleotides read TGTGCCAGCAGCGTCGGTGTCGGGGGAAGCTCCTACGAGCAGTACTTC.